Given below is one T cell receptor beta chain in context. These data originate in a study of blood T cell repertoires in COVID-19. Looking at the study overall: T cells, B-cell-depleted T cells, or PBMCs supplied cDNA or gDNA.

TCRdb's copy holds only in-frame clones and misses some; the assay was immunoSEQ multiplex PCR. The sample consists of about 280,000 clones, around 88% of them appearing once. Looked up from germline, CDR1 is SEHNR and CDR2 is FQNEAQ (reference sequence). CDR3 length equals 14 residues. V was clipped by 5 bases and J by 3 bases; unmatched bases: 6. Sequencing was performed on PBMCs or T cells enriched from blood (not recorded which). This TCR was sampled from a middle-aged woman who had recovered from COVID-19. The J gene is TRBJ2-7, the V gene TRBV7-9; 8 nucleotides align to TRBD2. CDR3 loop: CASSQTSVGYEQYF. The DNA for the CDR3 is TGTGCCAGCAGCCAGACTAGCGTTGGCTACGAGCAGTACTTC.